This TCR beta chain was found in a study of neurological immune-mediated disorders. Study results and limitations: Multiple sclerosis, the disease with the least TCR clonal expansion, fell below healthy controls, whereas HTLV-1-associated myelopathy showed the most. Private repertoires in all groups were suggested by the absence of shared CDR3 amino acid sequences among expanded clones across subjects.

There are many counts of this clonotype. Its antigen is still unknown. The making of cDNA relied on 5'RACE with 10-nucleotide random UMIs. TCRdb used MiXCR to reprocess the 5' RACE reads, holding one entry per CDR3 protein. The repertoire holds fewer than 25,000 distinct CDR3 sequences, about an eighth seen once, with roughly 16% in the top ten. The V and J ends lost 7 bases and 8 bases respectively, with 18 bases between them. The CDR3 spans 15 residues. Specimen: PBMCs. This TCR came from a woman in her forties with HTLV-1-associated myelopathy (HAM/TSP). This chain uses TRBV12-3 or TRBV12-4 with TRBJ1-6; D may be TRBD1 (5 bases). The CDR3 protein is CASTLGPGGDSPLHF. The CDR3 DNA follows: TGTGCCAGCACCTTGGGTCCGGGGGGGGATTCACCCCTCCACTTT.